The 26 T cell receptor beta chains below all came from one sample that was sequenced in a study of CD8+ T cells in alopecia areata. cDNA reverse transcribed from extracted RNA served as the sequencing template. Method: immunoSEQ multiplex PCR; TCRdb's copy keeps in-frame clones and lacks some. The repertoire includes fewer than 150,000 clones, roughly three fifths of them detected once, and under 3.5% sits in the top ten. The treatment denotes: oral pan-JAK inhibitor, 5-10 mg twice daily. The sample here was CD4+ T cells sorted from blood, taken at week 24, from a patient treated with tofacitinib. The receptors come from a human donor with alopecia areata.

The chain links TRBV20-1 to TRBJ2-2; D remains ambiguous. The CDR3 length is 11 residues. Deletions cut 6 bases from V and 6 bases from J, with 8 bases between. Germline V lookup: CDR1 DFQATT, CDR2 SNEGSKA (reference sequence). The CDR3 DNA sequence: TGCAGTGCCTATAGCCCCGGGGAGCTGTTTTTT. Translating it yields CSAYSPGELFF.

The rearrangement joins TRBV6-5 to TRBJ2-5; 11 nucleotides match TRBD2. Trimming took 9 bases from V and 5 from J; bases not matched to a gene: 5. The CDR3 covers 13 residues. Per germline, CDR1 MNHEY and CDR2 SVGAGI. DNA of the CDR3: TGTGCCAGTGGGACTAGCGGCGGCGAGACCCAGTACTTC. Encoded protein: CASGTSGGETQYF.

This clone has a handful of counts. The chain has TRBV18 and TRBJ1-6; D is unclear. V was trimmed by 6 bases and J by 9 bases, leaving 18 bases between them. CDR1 KGHSH and CDR2 LQKENI come from the germline V gene. CDR3 size: 15 residues. The CDR3 protein is CASSLGPIQGSPLHF. CDR3 in DNA: TGTGCCAGCTCTCTAGGACCCATTCAAGGTTCACCCCTCCACTTT.

The V call is TRBV5-1, the J call TRBJ2-3; 7 bases line up with TRBD1. J was trimmed by 1 base and V by 1 base; bases with no gene match: 3. CDR3 length equals 15 residues. Germline-derived CDR1 and CDR2 are SGHRS and YFSETQ. The CDR3 coding sequence is TGCGCCAGCAGCTTGCCTACAGGGGGCACAGATACGCAGTATTTT. Protein product: CASSLPTGGTDTQYF.

The chain joins TRBV30 to TRBJ1-2; D call uncertain. With 5 bases removed from V and 4 bases from J, the gap between germline ends came to 17 bases. The CDR3 has 14 amino acids. CDR1 and CDR2 from the germline V gene are GTSNPN and SVGIG (reference sequence). The CDR3 DNA reads as TGTGCCTGGGAGGCCCTCGGGATTCGCTATGGCTACACCTTC. It yields the protein CAWEALGIRYGYTF.

This chain links TRBV7-2 with TRBJ1-1; D remains unclear. V shed 2 bases and J shed 1 base, with 5 bases lying between them. Germline CDR1 reads SGHTA; CDR2 reads FQGNSA. The CDR3 length is 13 residues. In DNA form, the CDR3 reads TGTGCCAGCAGCTTATCAGGGAACACTGAAGCTTTCTTT. Encoded protein: CASSLSGNTEAFF.

This chain uses TRBV10-3 with TRBJ2-3; 7 nucleotides align to TRBD1. Germline trimming cut 10 bases from V and 3 bases from J; bases unmatched to any gene: 13. CDR3 length: 15 amino acids. Germline-derived CDR1 and CDR2 are ENHRY and SYGVKD. CDR3 amino acids: CATAHRGLTTDTQYF. The CDR3 nucleotides read TGTGCCACCGCCCACAGGGGCTTGACAACAGATACGCAGTATTTT.

The rearrangement joins TRBV7-2 to TRBJ2-5; D gene unclear. The CDR3 runs to 11 residues. Deletions cut 5 bases from V and 7 bases from J, with 8 bases between. Germline CDR1 reads SGHTA; CDR2 reads FQGNSA. The CDR3 reads CASSLVATQYF. In DNA form, the CDR3 reads TGTGCCAGCAGCCTCGTAGCGACCCAGTACTTC.

The J gene is TRBJ2-3, the V gene TRBV4-2; 9 bases align to TRBD1. CDR3 size: 15 residues. Looked up from germline, CDR1 is LGHNA and CDR2 is YNFKEQ. The J segment lost 1 base and the V segment lost 4 bases, leaving 3 bases of the junction unmatched. CDR3 protein: CASSLGQGGTDTQYF. The CDR3 nucleotides are TGTGCCAGCAGCCTGGGACAGGGAGGCACAGATACGCAGTATTTT.

The chain is built from TRBV5-4 and TRBJ1-4; D call uncertain. CDR1 is SGHNT and CDR2 is YYREEE in the germline V gene (reference sequence). There are 16 residues in the CDR3. Deletions cut 4 bases from V and 0 bases from J, with 13 bases between. CDR3 residues: CASSRDPPATNEKLFF. Written as DNA, the CDR3 is TGTGCCAGCAGCCGCGACCCTCCCGCAACTAATGAAAAACTGTTTTTT.

This clone turned up a few times. V is TRBV4-2 and J is TRBJ2-5, with D perhaps TRBD1 or TRBD2 (6 bases each). Trimming removed 1 base at V and 4 bases at J, with 10 bases between. The germline CDR1 and CDR2 sequences are LGHNA and YNFKEQ. CDR3 size: 14 residues. The DNA of the CDR3 is TGTGCCAGCAGCCAAGGAGGAGGGGGAGAGACCCAGTACTTC. Protein sequence: CASSQGGGGETQYF.

The CDR3 loop reads CASSPGGSTDTQYF. CDR3 nucleotides: TGTGCCAGCAGCCCCGGGGGGAGCACAGATACGCAGTATTTT. V and J are TRBV5-4 and TRBJ2-3; 7 bases match TRBD2. The junction had 2 bases not matched to a gene; V was cut back by 4 bases and J by 0 bases. Germline CDR1 reads SGHNT; CDR2 reads YYREEE (reference sequence). This CDR3 is 14 amino acids long. Using reference TRBV5-4 and TRBJ2-3 for the parts outside the CDR3, the full variable domain is ETGVTQSPTHLIKTRGQQVTLRCSSQSGHNTVSWYQQALGQGPQFIFQYYREEENGRGNFPPRFSGLQFPNYSSELNVNALELDDSALYLCASSPGGSTDTQYFGPGTRLTVL.

As DNA, the CDR3 is TGTGCCACCCAGGGGACTAGCGGGGACCAAGAGACCCAGTACTTC. This codes for CATQGTSGDQETQYF. The chain is built from TRBV7-6 and TRBJ2-5; 13 bases fit TRBD2. The CDR3 is made up of 15 amino acids. The J segment lost 0 bases and the V segment lost 10 bases, leaving 5 bases of the junction unmatched. Per germline, CDR1 SGHVS and CDR2 FNYEAQ. The entire variable domain, with the rest obtained from reference TRBV7-6 and TRBJ2-5, is as follows: GAGVSQSPRYKVTKRGQDVALRCDPISGHVSLYWYRQALGQGPEFLTYFNYEAQQDKSGLPNDRFSAERPEGSISTLTIQRTEQRDSAMYRCATQGTSGDQETQYFGPGTRLLVL.

Only a few counts were recorded for this clone. The rearrangement links TRBV25-1 to TRBJ2-7; no clear D. Germline V gene sequence: CDR1 MGHDK, CDR2 SYGVNS. The CDR3 totals 13 residues. V shed 2 bases and J shed 2 bases, with 7 bases lying between them. CDR3 sequence: CASSERATYEQYF. DNA of the CDR3: TGTGCCAGCAGTGAACGAGCGACCTACGAGCAGTACTTC.

Only a few counts were recorded for this clone. The chain couples TRBV29-1 to TRBJ1-4; D unresolved. V gave up 6 bases and J gave up 9 bases, with 8 bases separating them. Germline loops: CDR1 SQVTM, CDR2 ANQGSEA. This CDR3 region has 10 residues. CDR3 coding DNA: TGCAGCGTGTGGGCAAAAAAACTGTTTTTT. The encoded protein is CSVWAKKLFF.

The CDR3 reads CASSERDRLYGYTF. In DNA, the CDR3 is TGTGCCAGCAGTGAGCGTGACAGACTCTATGGCTACACCTTC. The chain couples TRBV2 to TRBJ1-2, with D possibly TRBD1 on 5 matching bases. The CDR3 length is 14 residues. CDR1 SNHLY and CDR2 FYNNEI come from the germline V gene. Trimming removed 3 bases from V and 4 bases from J, with 12 bases in between.

This chain connects TRBV21-1 to TRBJ2-1; the table's D call, TRBD2, has no DNA check behind it. TRBV21-1 counts as a pseudogene. The CDR3 covers 18 residues. The CDR3 DNA is TGTGCCAGCAGCAAAGTGGCCCCCAGGCGGGGGGGTGACAATGAGCAGTTCTTC. This codes for CASSKVAPRRGGDNEQFF.

This sequence joins TRBV4-3 and TRBJ2-3, with TRBD1 identical over 10 bases. Germline CDR1 is LGHNA and CDR2 is YSLEER. The CDR3 covers 17 residues. J gave up 1 base and V 2 bases, and 6 bases lay outside the gene matches. CDR3 residues: CASSQQTGTGGTDTQYF. CDR3 in DNA: TGCGCCAGCAGCCAACAGACCGGGACAGGGGGCACAGATACGCAGTATTTT.

This chain links TRBV4-1 with TRBJ1-5, with TRBD1 matching over 9 bases. The CDR3 is made up of 17 amino acids. The junction had 10 bases not matched to a gene; V was cut back by 0 bases and J by 7 bases. Germline V gene lookup returns CDR1 MGHRA and CDR2 YSYEKL. CDR3 in amino acids: CASSQDLGTGSRQPQHF. In DNA, the CDR3 is TGCGCCAGCAGCCAAGATCTAGGGACAGGGAGCAGACAGCCCCAGCATTTT.

J is TRBJ2-1 and V is TRBV15; no clear D. Germline loops: CDR1 LNHNV, CDR2 YYDKDF (reference sequence). The CDR3 is 13 residues long. Trimming removed 8 bases from V and 5 bases from J, with 13 bases in between. In nucleotides, the CDR3 is TGTGCCACCGATTGGGAACGGAACAATGAGCAGTTCTTC. Protein sequence: CATDWERNNEQFF.

The gene calls are TRBV13 and TRBJ1-4, with D unclear. This CDR3 has 14 amino acids. V gave up 4 bases and J gave up 0 bases, with 6 bases separating them. Germline assignment: CDR1 PRHDT and CDR2 FYEKMQ (reference sequence). CDR3 coding DNA: TGTGCCAGCAGCTCAATCGCAACTAATGAAAAACTGTTTTTT. As protein: CASSSIATNEKLFF. Full variable domain (outside the CDR3, taken from reference TRBV13 and TRBJ1-4): AAGVIQSPRHLIKEKRETATLKCYPIPRHDTVYWYQQGPGQDPQFLISFYEKMQSDKGSIPDRFSAQQFSDYHSELNMSSLELGDSALYFCASSSIATNEKLFFGSGTQLSVL.

This clone has just a few counts. The V call is TRBV28, the J call TRBJ2-1; D assignment may be TRBD1 or TRBD2 (7 bases each). Germline V gene lookup returns CDR1 MDHEN and CDR2 SYDVKM. This CDR3 has 16 residues. V was cut by 7 bases and J by 5 bases, with 21 bases left in between. Here the CDR3 reads CASTQGGSRGHNEQFF. The DNA of the CDR3 is TGTGCCAGCACGCAGGGGGGGAGTCGAGGACACAATGAGCAGTTCTTC.

In its sample, this clone was seen a few times. This chain joins TRBV19 and TRBJ2-1; 11 bases are a match to TRBD1. Germline lookup yields CDR1 LNHDA and CDR2 SQIVND (reference sequence). This CDR3 spans 15 amino acids. Trimming removed 7 bases from V and 7 bases from J; junction bases left unmatched: 9. The CDR3 loop is CASTPPGQGANEQFF. For the CDR3, the DNA is TGTGCCAGTACCCCCCCCGGACAGGGGGCTAATGAGCAGTTCTTC.

V usage is TRBV6-6 and J usage is TRBJ2-7; the D gene could be TRBD1 or TRBD2 (6 bases each). The V gene lost 6 bases and the J gene lost 6 bases, with 24 bases spanning the gap. Looked up from germline, CDR1 is MNHNY and CDR2 is SVGAGI (reference sequence). The CDR3 is made up of 16 amino acids. CDR3 sequence (DNA): TGTGCCAGCAGCTCCAACCCACTAGGGGGGCGTTCCGAGCAGTACTTC. Translation: CASSSNPLGGRSEQYF.

This clone was seen only a few times. One junction end does not reproduce the germline sequence, and a read error may be involved. The V gene is TRBV12-5, the J gene TRBJ2-5; possibly TRBD1 or TRBD2 for D (5 bases each). The germline CDR1 and CDR2 sequences are LGHNT and FRNRAP. There are 12 residues in the CDR3. CDR3 coding DNA: TGTGCTAGTGGTCGGGACCAGGAGACCCAGTACTTC. It translates to CASGRDQETQYF.

The rearrangement uses TRBV2 and TRBJ1-3; D is uncertain. Trimming cost V 5 bases and J 2 bases, with 4 bases left between them. Germline V gene sequence: CDR1 SNHLY, CDR2 FYNNEI. CDR3 length: 12 amino acids. CDR3 in DNA: TGTGCCAGCAGTCGGGCTGGAAACACCATATATTTT. Translation: CASSRAGNTIYF.